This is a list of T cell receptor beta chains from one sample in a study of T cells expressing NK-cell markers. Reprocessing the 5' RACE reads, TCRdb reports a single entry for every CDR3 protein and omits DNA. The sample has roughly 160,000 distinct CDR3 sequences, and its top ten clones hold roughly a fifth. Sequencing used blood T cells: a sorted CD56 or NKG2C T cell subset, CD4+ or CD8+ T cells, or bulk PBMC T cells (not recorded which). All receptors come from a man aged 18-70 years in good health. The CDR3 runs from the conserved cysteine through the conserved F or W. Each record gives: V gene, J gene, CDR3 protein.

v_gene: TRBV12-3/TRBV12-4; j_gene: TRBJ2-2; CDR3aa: CASSLAQKDRGRDTGELFF
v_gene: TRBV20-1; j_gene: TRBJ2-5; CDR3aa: CSARDDPTRLYQETQYF
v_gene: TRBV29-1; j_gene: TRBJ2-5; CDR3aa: CSVEGAGGRETQYF
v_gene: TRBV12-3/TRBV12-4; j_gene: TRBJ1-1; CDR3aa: CASSFRLEAEAFF
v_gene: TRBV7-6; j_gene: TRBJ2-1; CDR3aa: CASSLAGLAGNEQFF
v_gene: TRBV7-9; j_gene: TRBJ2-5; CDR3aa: CASSRDRLQETQYF
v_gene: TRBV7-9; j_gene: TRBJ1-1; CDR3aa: CASSLRQGRNTEAFF
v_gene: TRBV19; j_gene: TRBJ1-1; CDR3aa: CASSPGQGGTEAFF
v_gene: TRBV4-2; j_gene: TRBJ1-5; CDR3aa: CASSQVIWGVQPQHF
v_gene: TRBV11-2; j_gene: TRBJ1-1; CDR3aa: CASSLGMGAEAFF
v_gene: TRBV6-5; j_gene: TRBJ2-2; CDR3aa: CASSYVDSITGELFF
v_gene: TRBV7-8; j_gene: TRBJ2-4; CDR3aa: CASSLAVLDSAKNIQYF
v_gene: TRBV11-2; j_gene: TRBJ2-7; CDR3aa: CASSLGPGESYEQYF
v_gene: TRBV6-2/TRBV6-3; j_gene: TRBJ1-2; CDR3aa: CASSYGSYGYTF
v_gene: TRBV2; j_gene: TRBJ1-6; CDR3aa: CASSEAPRVWNSPLHF
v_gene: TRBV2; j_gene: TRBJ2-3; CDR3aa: CASSEEGIDSDPTDTQYF
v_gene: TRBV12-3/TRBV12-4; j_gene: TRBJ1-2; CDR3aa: CASSSSLWGGYTF
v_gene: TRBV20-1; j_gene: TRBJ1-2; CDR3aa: CSARDGGPLTNYGYTF
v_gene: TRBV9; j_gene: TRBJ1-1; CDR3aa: CASSVATLSGNTEAFF
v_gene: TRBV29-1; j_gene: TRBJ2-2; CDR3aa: CSVGLAGVNTGELFF
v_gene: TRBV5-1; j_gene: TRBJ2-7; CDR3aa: CASSLLDRNYEQYF
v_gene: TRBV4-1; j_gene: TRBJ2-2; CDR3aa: CASSQMGLAATGELFF
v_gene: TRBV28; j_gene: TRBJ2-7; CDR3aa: CASRPGQVIYEQYF
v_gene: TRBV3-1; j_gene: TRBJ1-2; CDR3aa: CASSQDLGLTNYGYTF
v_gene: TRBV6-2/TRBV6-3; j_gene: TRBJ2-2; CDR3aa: CASSYSAGATGELFF
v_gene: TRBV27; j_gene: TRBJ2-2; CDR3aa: CASRASGGPNTGELFF
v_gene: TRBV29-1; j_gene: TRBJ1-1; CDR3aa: CSVEYRGLTEAFF
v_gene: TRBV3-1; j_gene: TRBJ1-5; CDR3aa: CASSQWGQGHQPQHF
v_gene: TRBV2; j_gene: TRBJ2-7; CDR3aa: CASSEGPGWEQYF
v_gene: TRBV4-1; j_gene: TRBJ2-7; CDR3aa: CASSQEGREQYF
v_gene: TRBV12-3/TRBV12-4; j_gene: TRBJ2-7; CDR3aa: CASNKDGDDEQYF
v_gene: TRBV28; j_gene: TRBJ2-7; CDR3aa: CASSLGGLRVGGYEQYF
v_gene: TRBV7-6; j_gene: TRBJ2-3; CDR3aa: CASTPGGVAGSDTQYF
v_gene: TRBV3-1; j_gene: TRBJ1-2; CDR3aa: CASSQDLGPGYYGYTF
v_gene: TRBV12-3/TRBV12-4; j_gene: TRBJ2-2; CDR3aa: CASSFGALVGELFF
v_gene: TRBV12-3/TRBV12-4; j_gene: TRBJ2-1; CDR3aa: CASSSPAMTQEQFF